Detailed here is one TCR beta chain. The target antigen is unknown. These data come from a study of identical twins. The study, taken as a whole, reports: Researchers reported excess low generation probability among twin-shared out-of-frame alpha sequences.

TCRdb ran MiXCR on the 5' RACE reads and lists one entry per CDR3 protein. The data show 1.5 million to 2 million distinct CDR3 sequences, under 35% seen once. Trimming took 0 bases from V and 0 from J, leaving 13 bases between them. The V gene's germline CDR1 is ENHRY and CDR2 SYGVKD. The length of the CDR3 is 17 residues. The source material was cord blood. The chain couples TRBV10-3 to TRBJ2-3, with a tentative D call TRBD2 (6 bases). This receptor was taken from a newborn girl in good health. The CDR3 DNA follows: TGTGCCATCAGTGAGTCGGCGGGATATCCTAGCACAGATACGCAGTATTTT. Protein product: CAISESAGYPSTDTQYF.